These 8 T cell receptor beta chains originate from one sample sequenced in a study of blood T cell repertoires in COVID-19. TCRdb's table, derived via immunoSEQ multiplex PCR, lists solely in-frame clones and lacks some. This repertoire shows roughly 200,000 clones, roughly 73% found once; its top ten account for approximately 3%. Sequencing was carried out using peripheral blood. These receptors were obtained from a woman at least 80 years old with active or convalescent COVID-19.

This chain connects TRBV6-5 to TRBJ2-5; perhaps TRBD1 as D (6 bases). V was clipped by 4 bases and J by 7 bases, with 16 bases between them. There are 14 residues in the CDR3. Germline V gene sequence: CDR1 MNHEY, CDR2 SVGAGI. The CDR3 sequence: CASSSGAWGRTQYF. The CDR3 nucleotides are TGTGCCAGCAGTTCAGGGGCTTGGGGACGGACCCAGTACTTC.

The chain recombines TRBV9 with TRBJ1-1, with D hard to call. The CDR3 runs to 15 residues. The germline CDR1 and CDR2 sequences are SGDLS and YYNGEE. The V and J ends lost 4 bases and 5 bases respectively, with 18 bases between them. The CDR3 loop reads CASSQIDPGGTEAFF. In DNA, the CDR3 is TGTGCCAGCAGCCAAATCGACCCCGGAGGGACTGAAGCTTTCTTT. Full variable domain (rest looked up from reference TRBV9 and TRBJ1-1): DSGVTQTPKHLITATGQRVTLRCSPRSGDLSVYWYQQSLDQGLQFLIQYYNGEERAKGNILERFSAQQFPDLHSELNLSSLELGDSALYFCASSQIDPGGTEAFFGQGTRLTVV.

The V call is TRBV5-1, the J call TRBJ2-3; D is perhaps TRBD2 (5 bases). V was cut by 4 bases and J by 5 bases, with 17 bases left in between. Germline CDR1 and CDR2: SGHRS and YFSETQ. The CDR3 is made up of 15 amino acids. The CDR3 reads CASSRGRRALDTQYF. CDR3 in DNA: TGCGCCAGCAGCCGGGGTAGGCGAGCGCTAGATACGCAGTATTTT.

The V and J genes are TRBV7-2 and TRBJ1-1; possibly TRBD1 for D (5 bases). The V gene lost 6 bases and the J gene lost 7 bases, with 30 bases spanning the gap. This CDR3 comprises 18 residues. The germline CDR1 and CDR2 sequences are SGHTA and FQGNSA. The CDR3 nucleotides are TGTGCCAGCAGAAACATCGGACATACCTCTCCGGTGGTCATTGAAGCTTTCTTT. This encodes CASRNIGHTSPVVIEAFF.

The DNA for the CDR3 is TGTGCCAGCAGCTTGGGTCCAATCAATGAGCAGTTCTTC. This encodes CASSLGPINEQFF. The chain combines TRBV5-5 with TRBJ2-1; D is unclear. Germline V gene sequence: CDR1 SGHKS, CDR2 YYEKEE (reference sequence). The CDR3 extends over 13 amino acids. Trimming cost V 0 bases and J 6 bases, with 7 bases left between them.

This rearrangement joins TRBV10-3 to TRBJ1-2; 7 nucleotides agree with TRBD1. The germline CDR1 and CDR2 sequences are ENHRY and SYGVKD. V lost 10 bases and J lost 6; bases outside the gene matches: 8. This CDR3 region has 12 residues. CDR3: CATGTESDGYTF. CDR3 coding DNA: TGTGCCACCGGGACAGAGTCGGATGGCTACACCTTC.

V is TRBV29-1 and J is TRBJ1-2; 10 bases agree with TRBD1. The CDR3 has 14 residues. V was pared by 5 bases and J by 8 bases, with 11 bases of the junction left unmatched. Germline-derived CDR1 and CDR2 are SQVTM and ANQGSEA. In nucleotides, the CDR3 is TGCAGCGTTTCGACAGGGGGCGTTGACTTAGGCTACACCTTC. Its protein is CSVSTGGVDLGYTF.

The gene calls are TRBV9 and TRBJ1-2; D ambiguous. The V end was cut by 0 bases, the J end by 5 bases, with 11 bases between. This CDR3 spans 14 amino acids. Germline loops: CDR1 SGDLS, CDR2 YYNGEE. In nucleotides, the CDR3 is TGTGCCAGCAGCGTAGGAGGGCAAGAATATGGCTACACCTTC. Its protein product is CASSVGGQEYGYTF.